This T cell receptor (beta chain) was captured in a study of OX40 agonist ivuxolimab in advanced cancers. Overall study: Hepatocellular carcinoma, melanoma, renal cell or head and neck cancer affected the dose-escalation patients. Two cutaneous melanoma patients and one hepatocellular carcinoma patient, three in all, had partial responses. Points from the study as a whole: Low clonal expansion, among the lowest seen, marked partial responders at 0.1-3.0 mg/kg. There was clonal expansion of CD4+ and CD8+ blood T cells by week 6 at 0.1 to 3.0 mg/kg.

The CDR3 totals 15 residues. The germline gives CDR1 SEHNR, CDR2 FQNEAQ (reference sequence). J was trimmed by 7 bases and V by 5 bases; bases with no gene match: 11. On this clone: Its antigen is not identified.

Assay: immunoSEQ multiplex PCR; the TCRdb copy retains only in-frame clones and omits some. The sample shows fewer than 80,000 clones, about 90% of them seen only once. This rearrangement joins TRBV7-9 to TRBJ1-2, with 9 positions matching TRBD1. This sample comprised CD4+ or CD8+ T cells sorted from blood, obtained in a trial of the OX40 agonist ivuxolimab. The TCR sequence derives from an adult with an advanced solid tumor such as melanoma, head and neck, liver or kidney cancer. The CDR3 DNA reads as TGTGCCAGCAGCGCCCGACAGGGGGTTCGCGGTGGCTACACCTTC. It translates to CASSARQGVRGGYTF.